The 18 T cell receptor beta chains below come from one sample, sequenced in a study of CD8+CD57+ T cells in acquired aplastic anemia (dated by TCRdb to between 2017 and 2018). TCRdb names Illumina HiSeq 2000 as the instrument used. Genomic DNA was used as template for profiling of TCR beta VDJ combinations and CDR3 sequences. TCRdb handled the public reads itself, with Q25 trimming in fastp and clone calling in MiXCR, and kept productive beta chains. Merged by CDR3 protein, the rows form single entries marked with the most common genes and DNA. The sample table contains 250,000 to 300,000 distinct CDR3 sequences; only one count was recorded for 50% to 70% of them. 8% of the sample is in the top ten clones. Source material: sorted CD4+, CD8+, or CD8+CD57+ T cells (not recorded which) from PBMCs. Receptors originate from a human donor with severe aplastic anemia or a healthy control (not recorded which).

Concerning this clonotype: The junction departs from the called germline gene at one end, perhaps through a read error. This rearrangement joins TRBV6-5 to TRBJ1-4; 7 bases fit TRBD1. The CDR3 consists of 14 residues. The germline V gene has CDR1 MNHEY and CDR2 SVGAGI. The CDR3 region is CASSSDRINKKLFF. CDR3 DNA sequence: TGTGCCAGCAGTTCGGACAGGATTAATAAAAAACTGTTTTTT.

To note about this clonotype: One end of the junction does not line up with germline, which may come from a read error. The genes are TRBV7-7 and TRBJ1-1, with D perhaps TRBD1 (6 bases). The CDR3 length is 16 residues. Germline V lookup: CDR1 SSHAT, CDR2 FNYEAQ (reference sequence). CDR3 amino acids: CASSLSGAPLNTEAFF. The CDR3 nucleotides read TGTGCTAGCAGCTTATCGGGGGCGCCCCTGAACACTGAAGCCTTCTTT.

The chain is built from TRBV6-5 and TRBJ2-7; D not resolved. The germline gives CDR1 MNHEY, CDR2 SVGAGI. V lost 4 bases, J lost 4 bases, and 5 bases lay in between. The CDR3 is made up of 11 amino acids. CDR3 nucleotides: TGTGCCAGCAGTTCTCGATACGAGCAGTACTTC. This sequence encodes CASSSRYEQYF.

The V call is TRBV7-8, the J call TRBJ2-2; 13 nucleotides match TRBD2. The CDR3 loop spans 16 amino acids. V lost 7 bases, J lost 8 bases, and 10 bases stayed unmatched. Looked up from germline, CDR1 is SGHVS and CDR2 is FQNEAQ. The CDR3 loop is CASTVVTSGRTGELFF. CDR3 in DNA: TGTGCCAGCACCGTAGTGACTAGCGGGAGGACTGGGGAGCTGTTTTTT.

The gene calls are TRBV29-1 and TRBJ1-1; unclear D gene. The CDR3 spans 13 residues. Germline-derived CDR1 and CDR2 are SQVTM and ANQGSEA. V was trimmed by 2 bases and J by 1 base, leaving 8 bases between them. The CDR3 nucleotides read TGCAGCGTTGAAAGGCAAGAGAACACTGAAGCTTTCTTT. It translates to CSVERQENTEAFF.

This clonotype was seen at least ten times. This is likely a read error, given that the CDR3 carries no conserved phenylalanine or tryptophan at its end. The limits of the CDR3 on the DNA are not certain, so only TCRdb's listed CDR3 is given. The chain has TRBV7-6 and TRBJ2-7; the table assigns TRBD2, which was not confirmed against the DNA. Both ends counted, the CDR3 spans 8 residues. The V gene's germline CDR1 is SGHVS and CDR2 FNYEAQ. The CDR3 spells CASSLVGG.

The rearrangement uses TRBV4-1 and TRBJ1-5; no clear D gene. V lost 0 bases and J 7 bases, leaving 7 bases between the germline ends. The CDR3 extends over 13 amino acids. In germline, CDR1 is MGHRA, CDR2 YSYEKL. DNA of the CDR3: TGCGCCAGCAGCCAAGATCTTAGGCAGCCCCAGCATTTT. Amino acid sequence: CASSQDLRQPQHF.

The chain's CDR3 is CSAAGHQQETQYF. For the CDR3, the DNA is TGCAGTGCTGCGGGACACCAACAAGAGACCCAGTACTTC. The V call is TRBV20-1, the J call TRBJ2-5; D might be TRBD1 or TRBD2, each matching 6 bases. Germline lookup yields CDR1 DFQATT and CDR2 SNEGSKA (reference sequence). Trimming cost V 5 bases and J 2 bases, with 12 bases left between them. The CDR3 extends over 13 amino acids.

As to this clonotype: One end of the junction does not line up with germline, which may come from a read error. The rearrangement joins TRBV7-2 to TRBJ2-3; D possibly matches TRBD1 or TRBD2 (5 bases each). This CDR3 is built from 15 residues. CDR1 is SGHTA, CDR2 FQGNSA, per germline. The CDR3 sequence: CASSVAPGSADTQYF. The CDR3 coding sequence is TGTGCCAGCAGCGTAGCGCCAGGGTCAGCAGATACGCAGTATTTT.

This clonotype was seen ten or more times. The chain carries TRBV7-2 and TRBJ2-5, with D perhaps matching TRBD1 (7 bases). Deletions cut 4 bases from V and 4 bases from J, with 13 bases between. The germline CDR1 and CDR2 sequences are SGHTA and FQGNSA. This CDR3 has 14 residues. CDR3 amino acids: CASSSGDRPETQYF. The CDR3 nucleotides are TGTGCCAGCAGCTCGGGGGACAGACCAGAGACCCAGTACTTC.

The V and J genes are TRBV20-1 and TRBJ2-5, with 8 bases aligning to TRBD2. Germline CDR1 and CDR2: DFQATT and SNEGSKA (reference sequence). With 3 bases clipped from V and 6 bases from J, the junction kept 9 bases outside the gene matches. This CDR3 has 14 amino acids. CDR3 sequence (DNA): TGCAGTGCTAGCCCGGGAGGGATGGGACAGACCCAGTACTTC. Translating gives CSASPGGMGQTQYF.

A remark on this clonotype: One junction end disagrees with the germline gene, perhaps due to a read error. The CDR3 DNA reads as TGCAGTGCTAGTGTACTATCTGGGGCGGGAGATACGCCGTATTTT. Translating it yields CSASVLSGAGDTPYF. The J gene is TRBJ2-3, the V gene TRBV20-1; TRBD2 matches at 7 bases. This CDR3 has 15 residues. Germline lookup yields CDR1 DFQATT and CDR2 SNEGSKA (reference sequence).

The V call is TRBV5-4, the J call TRBJ1-1; no reliable D call. Germline V gene data show CDR1 as SGHNT and CDR2 as YYREEE (reference sequence). CDR3 length equals 12 residues. Trimming removed 4 bases from V and 4 bases from J, with 8 bases in between. Here the CDR3 reads CASSRTGTEAFF. CDR3 DNA: TGTGCCAGCAGCCGGACGGGCACTGAAGCTTTCTTT.

The rearrangement joins TRBV24-1 to TRBJ2-1; 7 bases map to TRBD2. Germline loops: CDR1 KGHDR, CDR2 SFDVKD. J was trimmed by 6 bases and V by 4 bases; bases with no gene match: 5. The CDR3 length is 14 residues. The CDR3 reads CATSETGGGNEQFF. The CDR3 coding sequence is TGTGCCACCAGTGAAACGGGAGGTGGCAATGAGCAGTTCTTC.

This clonotype has a handful of counts. This chain joins TRBV2 and TRBJ1-5, with 7 positions matching TRBD1. This CDR3 region has 14 residues. The trim removed 8 bases at V and 6 bases at J, leaving 10 bases unmatched. Germline V CDR1 and CDR2: SNHLY, FYNNEI. The CDR3 sequence: CASSPQGSFQPQHF. CDR3 bases: TGTGCCAGCTCTCCACAGGGGAGCTTTCAGCCCCAGCATTTT.

This clonotype was recorded many times. The chain is built from TRBV4-3 and TRBJ1-2; tentative D call: TRBD1 (5 bases). The CDR3 extends over 16 amino acids. Germline V gene sequence: CDR1 LGHNA, CDR2 YSLEER. Trimming removed 1 base from V and 2 bases from J, with 14 bases in between. CDR3: CASSQGQGYGNYGYTF. For the CDR3, the DNA is TGCGCCAGCAGCCAAGGGCAGGGATACGGAAACTATGGCTACACCTTC.

The sample holds a few counts of this clonotype. The chain employs TRBV2 and TRBJ2-7, with D perhaps TRBD2 (6 bases). Germline V lookup: CDR1 SNHLY, CDR2 FYNNEI. V shed 7 bases and J shed 0 bases, with 13 bases lying between them. The CDR3 is made up of 14 amino acids. The CDR3 nucleotides read TGTGCCAGCATCCGCGGGGACCTCTCCTACGAGCAGTACTTC. Protein: CASIRGDLSYEQYF.

This clonotype was seen once. This rearrangement joins TRBV6-6 to TRBJ2-7, with TRBD1 identical over 7 bases. The CDR3 extends over 14 amino acids. Per germline, CDR1 MNHNY and CDR2 SVGAGI (reference sequence). The V segment lost 5 bases and the J segment 5 bases; nucleotides outside the gene matches: 9. This chain's CDR3 is CASSLRGRRNEQYF. The CDR3 coding sequence is TGTGCCAGCAGTCTAAGGGGGCGGAGGAACGAGCAGTACTTC.